The 27 T cell receptor beta chains presented below share a single source sample, sequenced in a study of CD8 T cells in Susac syndrome. Random hexamers primed reverse transcription of about 0.45 to 1 ug RNA. TCRdb processed the immunoSEQ multiplex PCR reads anew with MiXCR; each CDR3 protein has one entry. The sample contains roughly 170,000 distinct CDR3 sequences, roughly 92% of which appear only once. The sequenced material came from CD4+ T cells from PBMCs. The receptors stem from a human donor with multiple sclerosis.

CDR3 residues: CASSLTTGTTDTQYF. The CDR3 nucleotides are TGTGCCAGCAGCTTGACGACAGGGACCACAGATACGCAGTATTTT. V is TRBV7-2 and J is TRBJ2-3, with TRBD1 matching 7 bases. The CDR3 runs to 15 residues. With 3 bases clipped from V and 2 bases from J, the junction kept 5 bases outside the gene matches. CDR1 is SGHTA, CDR2 FQGNSA, per germline.

The rearrangement links TRBV19 to TRBJ2-3; 9 bases match TRBD2. This CDR3 has 14 amino acids. Trimming cost V 8 bases and J 3 bases; bases outside gene matches: 6. Germline values: CDR1 LNHDA, CDR2 SQIVND (reference sequence). DNA for the CDR3: TGTGCCAGTCTTGGCGGGAGGGTGACAGATACGCAGTATTTT. It encodes CASLGGRVTDTQYF.

This chain joins TRBV20-1 and TRBJ1-6, with 9 nucleotides matching TRBD1. CDR1 is DFQATT and CDR2 is SNEGSKA in the germline V gene (reference sequence). J lost 13 bases, V lost 0 bases, and 7 bases had no gene match. The CDR3 sequence is 14 residues long. The CDR3 sequence: CSAREGTGHNPLHF. In nucleotides, the CDR3 is TGCAGTGCTAGAGAAGGGACAGGGCACAATCCCCTCCACTTT.

The table lists this clonotype with a few counts. The chain has TRBV4-2 and TRBJ2-7, with a tentative D call TRBD1 (6 bases). Germline V gene sequence: CDR1 LGHNA, CDR2 YNFKEQ. The germline V and J ends were trimmed by 1 base and 3 bases, with 7 bases remaining between them. There are 13 residues in the CDR3. The CDR3 DNA sequence: TGTGCCAGCAGCCAAGCGGACAGCTACGAGCAGTACTTC. Protein sequence: CASSQADSYEQYF.

V and J are TRBV19 and TRBJ1-2, with unresolved D. The CDR3 covers 12 residues. The germline V gene has CDR1 LNHDA and CDR2 SQIVND (reference sequence). The germline V and J ends were trimmed by 4 bases and 2 bases, with 5 bases remaining between them. CDR3 DNA sequence: TGTGCCAGTAGTACAAAGAACTATGGCTACACCTTC. Protein product: CASSTKNYGYTF.

In DNA form, the CDR3 reads TGTGCCAGCGAGCGGGGCCTCCAAGAGACCCAGTACTTC. Translated, it gives CASERGLQETQYF. This sequence joins TRBV6-1 and TRBJ2-5; 7 nucleotides match TRBD2. Germline trimming cut 8 bases from V and 1 base from J; bases unmatched to any gene: 4. The CDR3 is made up of 13 amino acids. The germline CDR1 and CDR2 sequences are MNHNS and SASEGT.

The J gene is TRBJ2-1, the V gene TRBV4-2; TRBD2 agrees at 9 bases. Per germline, CDR1 LGHNA and CDR2 YNFKEQ. After removal of 0 bases from V and 12 bases from J, the junction contained 9 bases not matched to a gene. The CDR3 has 15 amino acids. Here the CDR3 DNA reads TGTGCCAGCAGCCAAGAGGGCGGGGGGGCCAATCGGCAGTTCTTC. Its protein product is CASSQEGGGANRQFF.

V and J are TRBV2 and TRBJ1-5; D is unclear. This CDR3 has 15 amino acids. Germline loops: CDR1 SNHLY, CDR2 FYNNEI. Trimming removed 4 bases at V and 0 bases at J, with 10 bases between. This CDR3 is CASSVDAYSNQPQHF. In nucleotides, the CDR3 is TGTGCCAGCAGTGTAGACGCTTATAGCAATCAGCCCCAGCATTTT. Full variable domain (missing parts from reference TRBV2 and TRBJ1-5): EPEVTQTPSHQVTQMGQEVILRCVPISNHLYFYWYRQILGQKVEFLVSFYNNEISEKSEIFDDQFSVERPDGSNFTLKIRSTKLEDSAMYFCASSVDAYSNQPQHFGDGTRLSIL.

Of note for this clonotype: Compared with germline, one end of the junction differs, possibly owing to a read error. The V call is TRBV18, the J call TRBJ1-1, with a possible D match to TRBD1 (5 bases). CDR1 KGHSH and CDR2 LQKENI come from the germline V gene. This CDR3 has 14 amino acids. The CDR3 nucleotides read TGTGCCAGCTCACCGCCGGGGCAGAACATTGAAGCTTTCTTT. Protein: CASSPPGQNIEAFF.

The sample holds one count of this clonotype. This chain links TRBV7-3 with TRBJ2-2; 7 bases map to TRBD2. Germline values: CDR1 SGHTA, CDR2 FQGTGA. The CDR3 has 15 residues. V shed 1 base, J shed 6 bases, and the junction held 5 bases outside the gene matches. For the CDR3, the DNA is TGTGCCAGCAGCTTAAGCCTAGCGGCGTCCGGGGAGCTGTTTTTT. Amino acid sequence: CASSLSLAASGELFF.

This clonotype occurred a few times. The rearrangement links TRBV20-1 to TRBJ1-2, with D unclear. Germline-derived CDR1 and CDR2 are DFQATT and SNEGSKA (reference sequence). The CDR3 length is 11 residues. The V end lost 3 bases, the J end lost 3 bases, and 5 bases lay between the germline ends. The CDR3 loop reads CSASLDYGYTF. The CDR3 DNA follows: TGCAGTGCTAGTCTGGACTATGGCTACACCTTC.

The chain links TRBV20-1 to TRBJ2-1; D might be TRBD1 (6 bases). The CDR3 consists of 12 residues. Trimming stripped 6 bases from V and 10 bases from J, with 16 bases between. The V gene's germline CDR1 is DFQATT and CDR2 SNEGSKA (reference sequence). Written as DNA, the CDR3 is TGCAGTGCCCGCAGACAGGACGAAGAGCAGTTCTTC. Protein sequence: CSARRQDEEQFF.

The chain uses TRBV7-2 and TRBJ2-3, with 11 bases matching TRBD2. Trimming removed 10 bases from V and 7 bases from J; junction bases left unmatched: 10. Per germline, CDR1 SGHTA and CDR2 FQGNSA. The CDR3 is 14 residues long. For the CDR3, the DNA is TGTGCCACCATAGCGGGAGGGCCGGGGAATACGCAGTATTTT. Amino acid sequence: CATIAGGPGNTQYF.

This chain joins TRBV20-1 and TRBJ2-7; 7 nucleotides match TRBD1. The CDR3 extends over 16 amino acids. J lost 3 bases, V lost 1 base, and 12 bases had no gene match. Germline CDR1 is DFQATT and CDR2 is SNEGSKA (reference sequence). The CDR3 DNA sequence: TGCAGTGCTAGAGTTATTTCCGGGACAGAATACTACGAGCAGTACTTC. Amino acids: CSARVISGTEYYEQYF.

The genes are TRBV20-1 and TRBJ1-5; possibly TRBD1 for D (5 bases). Trimming removed 4 bases at V and 5 bases at J, with 18 bases between. Per germline, CDR1 DFQATT and CDR2 SNEGSKA (reference sequence). The CDR3 length is 15 residues. CDR3 DNA: TGCAGTGCTACCGCCTTGCAGGGTGGGGATCAGCCCCAGCATTTT. The encoded protein is CSATALQGGDQPQHF.

This sequence joins TRBV7-9 and TRBJ2-7, with D unclear. This CDR3 has 12 residues. Germline loops: CDR1 SEHNR, CDR2 FQNEAQ (reference sequence). With 2 bases removed from V and 3 bases from J, the gap between germline ends came to 5 bases. CDR3 protein: CASSLQDYEQYF. The CDR3, as DNA: TGTGCCAGCAGCTTACAGGACTACGAGCAGTACTTC.

The chain recombines TRBV2 with TRBJ2-3, with no clear D. The CDR3 is made up of 12 amino acids. The V gene lost 6 bases and the J gene lost 7 bases, with 11 bases spanning the gap. Germline V gene data show CDR1 as SNHLY and CDR2 as FYNNEI. This chain's CDR3 is CASSYSYNTQYF. The CDR3 DNA reads TGTGCCAGCAGCTACTCTTACAATACGCAGTATTTT.

The V and J genes are TRBV30 and TRBJ2-5; 10 bases are a match to TRBD1. CDR3 size: 14 residues. V was clipped by 4 bases and J by 3 bases; unmatched bases: 5. Looked up from germline, CDR1 is GTSNPN and CDR2 is SVGIG (reference sequence). Here the CDR3 DNA reads TGTGCCTGGAAGAGGACAGGGGGGGAAGAGACCCAGTACTTC. Residues: CAWKRTGGEETQYF.

The genes are TRBV5-1 and TRBJ2-2; tentative D call: TRBD1 (6 bases). Per germline, CDR1 SGHRS and CDR2 YFSETQ. The CDR3 has 15 amino acids. Trimming shortened V by 4 bases and J by 0 bases, and 10 bases separated the two germline ends. The CDR3 DNA reads TGCGCCAGCAGCACCGGGACACCGAACACCGGGGAGCTGTTTTTT. Translation: CASSTGTPNTGELFF.

The rearrangement uses TRBV28 and TRBJ1-5; TRBD1 matches 9 bases. Per germline, CDR1 MDHEN and CDR2 SYDVKM. Trimming at V came to 6 bases and at J to 6 bases, leaving 6 bases not matched to a gene. The length of the CDR3 is 14 residues. The CDR3 sequence: CASRPTGGPQPQHF. DNA for the CDR3: TGTGCCAGCAGGCCAACAGGGGGCCCTCAGCCCCAGCATTTT.

In nucleotides, the CDR3 is TGTGCCAGCAGCCGGGGGACAGGGTCTGGAGCTAGCTATGGCTACACCTTC. Amino acids: CASSRGTGSGASYGYTF. This chain links TRBV5-4 with TRBJ1-2; 9 nucleotides agree with TRBD1. The CDR3 runs 17 residues. Germline CDR1 reads SGHNT; CDR2 reads YYREEE (reference sequence). With V trimmed by 4 bases and J by 4 bases, 14 bases remained unmatched.

This chain uses TRBV7-9 with TRBJ1-3; 7 nucleotides align to TRBD1. Germline values: CDR1 SEHNR, CDR2 FQNEAQ (reference sequence). The CDR3 contains 14 residues. V shed 5 bases and J 8 bases; nucleotides not matched to a gene: 9. The CDR3 reads CASSPRGLRDTIYF. The CDR3 bases are TGTGCCAGCAGCCCGAGGGGGCTCAGGGACACCATATATTTT.

This clonotype has a single count. The gene calls are TRBV9 and TRBJ1-1; 8 bases are shared with TRBD1. V shed 0 bases, J shed 4 bases, and the junction held 2 bases outside the gene matches. The V gene's germline CDR1 is SGDLS and CDR2 YYNGEE. The CDR3 is 14 amino acids. The CDR3 region is CASSVAGGLTEAFF. As DNA, the CDR3 is TGTGCCAGCAGCGTAGCAGGGGGCCTCACTGAAGCTTTCTTT.

The CDR3 nucleotides are TGCGCCAGCAGCCAAGATACCCCTAACGCTAGTAATTCACCCCTCCACTTT. Protein: CASSQDTPNASNSPLHF. J is TRBJ1-6 and V is TRBV4-1, with D unclear. Germline CDR1 and CDR2: MGHRA and YSYEKL. Trimming shortened V by 0 bases and J by 6 bases, and 15 bases separated the two germline ends. The length of the CDR3 is 17 residues.

The chain uses TRBV12-3 or TRBV12-4 and TRBJ2-2; possible D gene TRBD1, 6 bases. The CDR3 is 15 residues long. V was trimmed by 3 bases and J by 5 bases, leaving 13 bases between them. The chain's CDR3 is CASSFNRVTTGELFF. In DNA, the CDR3 is TGTGCCAGCAGTTTTAACAGGGTTACGACCGGGGAGCTGTTTTTT.

The chain employs TRBV27 and TRBJ2-7, with a weak D call TRBD2 (6 bases). This CDR3 has 14 residues. V dropped 5 bases and J dropped 3 bases, with 14 bases sitting between them. Per germline, CDR1 MNHEY and CDR2 SMNVEV (reference sequence). The CDR3 loop reads CASSTGLGGYEQYF. CDR3 bases: TGTGCCAGCAGTACCGGCCTGGGGGGCTACGAGCAGTACTTC.

J is TRBJ2-7 and V is TRBV9, with D possibly matching TRBD1 (5 bases). The germline V gene encodes CDR1 SGDLS and CDR2 YYNGEE. V dropped 0 bases and J dropped 3 bases, with 13 bases sitting between them. CDR3 length: 15 residues. CDR3 nucleotide sequence: TGTGCCAGCAGCGTAGATGGGGCTTCAAGCTACGAGCAGTACTTC. Protein product: CASSVDGASSYEQYF.